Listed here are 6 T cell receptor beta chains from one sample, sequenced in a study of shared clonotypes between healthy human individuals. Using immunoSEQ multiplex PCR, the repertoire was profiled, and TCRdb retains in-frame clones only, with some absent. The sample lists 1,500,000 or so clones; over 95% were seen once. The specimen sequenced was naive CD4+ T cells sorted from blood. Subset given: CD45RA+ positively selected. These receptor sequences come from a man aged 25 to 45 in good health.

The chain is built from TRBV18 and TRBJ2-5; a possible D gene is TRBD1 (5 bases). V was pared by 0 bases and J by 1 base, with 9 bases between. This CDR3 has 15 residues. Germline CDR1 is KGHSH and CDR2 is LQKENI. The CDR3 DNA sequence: TGTGCCAGCTCACCACCGGGCAGGGCCCAAGAGACCCAGTACTTC. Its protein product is CASSPPGRAQETQYF. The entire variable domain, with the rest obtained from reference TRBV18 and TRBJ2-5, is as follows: NAGVMQNPRHLVRRRGQEARLRCSPMKGHSHVYWYRQLPEEGLKFMVYLQKENIIDESGMPKERFSAEFPKEGPSILRIQQVVRGDSAAYFCASSPPGRAQETQYFGPGTRLLVL.

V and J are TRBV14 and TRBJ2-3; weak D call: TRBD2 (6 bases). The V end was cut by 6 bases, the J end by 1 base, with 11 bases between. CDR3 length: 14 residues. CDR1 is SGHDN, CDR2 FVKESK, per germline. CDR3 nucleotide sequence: TGTGCCAGCAGATCGGCTAGCGGCACAGATACGCAGTATTTT. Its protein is CASRSASGTDTQYF.

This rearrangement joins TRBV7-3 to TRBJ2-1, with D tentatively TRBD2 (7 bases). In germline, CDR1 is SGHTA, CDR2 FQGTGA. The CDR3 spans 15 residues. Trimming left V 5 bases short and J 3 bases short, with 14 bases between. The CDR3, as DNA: TGTGCCAGCAGCACGGGGGGCGGCAACTACAATGAGCAGTTCTTC. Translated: CASSTGGGNYNEQFF.

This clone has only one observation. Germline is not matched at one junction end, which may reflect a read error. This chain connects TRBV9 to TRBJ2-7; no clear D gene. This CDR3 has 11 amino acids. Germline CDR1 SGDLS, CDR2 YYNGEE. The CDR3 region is CASSVGARLHF. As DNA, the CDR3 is TGTGCCAGCAGCGTAGGAGCTAGACTCCACTTC.

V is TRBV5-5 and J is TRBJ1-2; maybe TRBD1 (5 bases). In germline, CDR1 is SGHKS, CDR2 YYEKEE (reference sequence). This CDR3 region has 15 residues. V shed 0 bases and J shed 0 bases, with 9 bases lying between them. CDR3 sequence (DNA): TGTGCCAGCAGCTTGGGACAGAAGTCTAACTATGGCTACACCTTC. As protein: CASSLGQKSNYGYTF.

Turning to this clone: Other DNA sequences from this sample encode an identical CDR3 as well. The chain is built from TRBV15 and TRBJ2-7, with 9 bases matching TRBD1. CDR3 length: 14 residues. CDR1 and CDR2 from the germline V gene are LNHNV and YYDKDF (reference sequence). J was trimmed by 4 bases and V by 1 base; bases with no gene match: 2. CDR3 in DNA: TGTGCCACCAGCAGAGTGGGACAGGGTTACGAGCAGTACTTC. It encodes CATSRVGQGYEQYF.